This note documents a single T cell receptor (beta chain) sequence. The record originates from a study of blood T cell repertoires in COVID-19. Background on the study: The origin of the acute and convalescent COVID-19 samples was the United States, Italy and Spain. PBMCs, B-cell-depleted T cells, or T cells provided the cDNA or gDNA that made up the material.

In the authors' workflow: Nucleated cell number was recorded as an estimate derived from reference gene primer amplification. The method was immunoSEQ multiplex PCR; TCRdb's version includes in-frame clones alone and lacks a portion of them. V, J and clone size are those of that table, while D and trimming were read from the DNA. The data show about 190,000 clones, with roughly four fifths seen just once and roughly 12% held by the top ten. Trimming took 7 bases from V and 8 from J; bases not matched to a gene: 7. The CDR3 contains 11 residues. The V gene's germline CDR1 is DFQATT and CDR2 SNEGSKA (reference sequence).

The rearrangement joins TRBV20-1 to TRBJ1-2, with 7 bases that match TRBD1. Specimen: peripheral blood. The TCR comes from a woman in her 50s with acute or convalescent COVID-19. DNA of the CDR3: TGCAGTGTTACTTCAGGGGGAGGCTACACCTTC. Protein: CSVTSGGGYTF.